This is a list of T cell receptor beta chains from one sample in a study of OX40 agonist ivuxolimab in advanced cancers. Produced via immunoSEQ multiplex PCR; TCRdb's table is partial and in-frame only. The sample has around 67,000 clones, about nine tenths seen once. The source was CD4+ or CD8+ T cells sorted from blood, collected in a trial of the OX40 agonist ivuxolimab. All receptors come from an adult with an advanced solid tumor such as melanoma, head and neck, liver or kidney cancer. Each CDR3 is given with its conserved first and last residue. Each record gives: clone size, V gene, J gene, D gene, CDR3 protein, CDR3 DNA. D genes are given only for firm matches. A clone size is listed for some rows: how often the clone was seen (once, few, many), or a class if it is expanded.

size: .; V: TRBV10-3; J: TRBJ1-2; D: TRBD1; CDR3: CAISESGQGGSYTF; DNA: TGTGCCATCAGTGAGTCGGGACAGGGAGGAAGCTACACCTTC
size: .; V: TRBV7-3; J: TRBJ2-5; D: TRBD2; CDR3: CASSSGLASAGETQYF; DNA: TGTGCCAGCAGCTCGGGACTAGCGTCCGCGGGGGAGACCCAGTACTTC
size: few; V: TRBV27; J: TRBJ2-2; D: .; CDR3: CASSLGGPQRGGELFF; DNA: TGTGCCAGCAGTTTAGGAGGGCCCCAACGGGGCGGGGAGCTGTTTTTT
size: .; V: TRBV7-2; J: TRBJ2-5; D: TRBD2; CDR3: CASSPRGGTQETQYF; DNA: TGTGCCAGCAGTCCGCGGGGGGGGACTCAAGAGACCCAGTACTTC
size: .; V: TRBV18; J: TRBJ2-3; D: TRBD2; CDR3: CASSPSLAGGDTQYF; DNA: TGTGCCAGCTCACCAAGCCTAGCGGGAGGGGATACGCAGTATTTT
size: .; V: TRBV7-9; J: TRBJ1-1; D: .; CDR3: CASSPGLRDTEAFF; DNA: TGTGCCAGCAGCCCGGGTCTCAGGGACACTGAAGCTTTCTTT
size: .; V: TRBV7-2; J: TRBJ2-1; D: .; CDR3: CASSLLPRQDEQFF; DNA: TGTGCCAGCAGCTTATTGCCTAGACAAGACGAGCAGTTCTTC
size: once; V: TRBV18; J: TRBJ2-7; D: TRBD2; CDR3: CASSLPGLNYEQYF; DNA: TGTGCCAGCTCACTCCCGGGACTAAACTACGAGCAGTACTTC
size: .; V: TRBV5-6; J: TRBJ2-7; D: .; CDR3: CASSYGFSYEQYF; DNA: TGTGCCAGCAGCTATGGGTTCTCCTACGAGCAGTACTTC
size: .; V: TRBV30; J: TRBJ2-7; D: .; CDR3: CAWRPTIPSSYEQYF; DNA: TGTGCCTGGAGACCTACTATACCCTCCTCCTACGAGCAGTACTTC
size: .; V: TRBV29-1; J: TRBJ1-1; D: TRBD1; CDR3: CSVVSGQGSPAFF; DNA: TGCAGCGTTGTTTCTGGACAGGGGTCCCCTGCTTTCTTT
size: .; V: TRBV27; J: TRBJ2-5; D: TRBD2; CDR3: CARSGGARETQYF; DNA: TGTGCCAGGAGCGGGGGGGCCAGAGAGACCCAGTACTTC
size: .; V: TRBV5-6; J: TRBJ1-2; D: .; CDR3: CASSLRLRLNYGYTF; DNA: TGTGCCAGCAGCCTTCGTCTACGACTAAACTATGGCTACACCTTC
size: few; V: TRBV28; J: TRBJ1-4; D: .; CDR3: CASSLGRANEKLFF; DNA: TGTGCCAGCAGTTTGGGCAGGGCTAATGAAAAACTGTTTTTT
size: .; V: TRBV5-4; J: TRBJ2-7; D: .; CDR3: CASSSSRLYEQYF; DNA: TGTGCCAGCAGCTCTAGCCGCTTGTACGAGCAGTACTTC
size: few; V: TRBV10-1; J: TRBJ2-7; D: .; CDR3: CASARTVAEQYF; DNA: TGCGCCAGCGCCCGGACAGTAGCCGAGCAGTACTTC
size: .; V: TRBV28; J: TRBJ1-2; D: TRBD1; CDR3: CASSSPDRANYGYTF; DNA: TGTGCCAGCAGTTCCCCGGACAGGGCTAACTATGGCTACACCTTC
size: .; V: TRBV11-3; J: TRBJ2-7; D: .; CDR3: CASTSKGLGYEQYF; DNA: TGTGCCAGCACTTCTAAGGGCTTGGGCTACGAGCAGTACTTC
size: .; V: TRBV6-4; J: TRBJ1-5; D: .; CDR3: CASSEEEGQPQHF; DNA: TGTGCCAGCAGTGAGGAGGAGGGTCAGCCCCAGCATTTT
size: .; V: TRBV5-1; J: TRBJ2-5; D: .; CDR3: CASAIGAGETQYF; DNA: TGCGCCAGCGCAATAGGGGCGGGAGAGACCCAGTACTTC
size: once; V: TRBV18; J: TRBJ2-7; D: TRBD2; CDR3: CASSSFTSGLAYYYEQYF; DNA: TGTGCCAGCTCATCTTTCACTAGCGGGCTCGCCTACTACTACGAGCAGTACTTC
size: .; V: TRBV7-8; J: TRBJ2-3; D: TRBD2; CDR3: CASSISGRTDTQYF; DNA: TGTGCCAGCAGTATTAGCGGGAGAACAGATACGCAGTATTTT
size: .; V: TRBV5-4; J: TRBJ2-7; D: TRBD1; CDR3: CASSPGQGSSYEQYF; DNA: TGTGCCAGCAGCCCCGGACAGGGGAGCTCCTACGAGCAGTACTTC
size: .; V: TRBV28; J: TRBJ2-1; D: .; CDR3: CASSLTQGRNEQFF; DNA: TGTGCCAGCAGTTTAACGCAAGGGAGGAATGAGCAGTTCTTC
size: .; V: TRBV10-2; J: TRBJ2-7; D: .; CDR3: CASSSRFYEQYF; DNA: TGCGCCAGCAGTTCTCGGTTCTACGAGCAGTACTTC
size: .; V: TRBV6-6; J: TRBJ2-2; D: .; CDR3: CASCWGPGPGELFF; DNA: TGTGCCAGCTGTTGGGGGCCGGGTCCCGGGGAGCTGTTTTTT
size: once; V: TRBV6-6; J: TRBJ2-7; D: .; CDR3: CASSYSHRDYEQYF; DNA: TGTGCCAGCAGTTACTCTCACAGGGACTACGAGCAGTACTTC
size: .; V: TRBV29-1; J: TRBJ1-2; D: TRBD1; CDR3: CSVQWDRSSNYGYTF; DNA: TGCAGCGTTCAATGGGACAGGAGCTCTAACTATGGCTACACCTTC
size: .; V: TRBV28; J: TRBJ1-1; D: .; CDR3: CASSFRAIEGTEAFF; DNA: TGTGCCAGCAGTTTTAGAGCAATCGAGGGGACTGAAGCTTTCTTT
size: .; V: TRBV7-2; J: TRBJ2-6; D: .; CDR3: CASSLGRGSGANVLTF; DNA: TGTGCCAGCAGCTTAGGGCGGGGTTCTGGGGCCAACGTCCTGACTTTC
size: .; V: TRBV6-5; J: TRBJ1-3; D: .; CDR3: CASSYISGNTIYF; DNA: TGTGCCAGCAGTTATATCTCTGGAAACACCATATATTTT
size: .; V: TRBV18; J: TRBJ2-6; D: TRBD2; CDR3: CASSPGIAGSSGANVLTF; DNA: TGTGCCAGCTCACCGGGGATAGCGGGTTCCTCTGGGGCCAACGTCCTGACTTTC
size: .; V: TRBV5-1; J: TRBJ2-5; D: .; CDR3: CATKRGDQETQYF; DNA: TGCGCCACCAAACGTGGGGACCAAGAGACCCAGTACTTC
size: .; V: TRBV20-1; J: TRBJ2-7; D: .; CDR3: CSAVSYEQYF; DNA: TGCAGTGCTGTCTCCTACGAGCAGTACTTC
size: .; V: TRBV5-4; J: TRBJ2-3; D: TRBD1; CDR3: CASSPGQGSGNTQYF; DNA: TGTGCCAGCAGCCCGGGACAGGGGAGCGGAAATACGCAGTATTTT
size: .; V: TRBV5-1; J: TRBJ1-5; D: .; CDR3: CASSRGGKDQPQHF; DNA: TGCGCCAGCAGCAGGGGTGGGAAAGATCAGCCCCAGCATTTT
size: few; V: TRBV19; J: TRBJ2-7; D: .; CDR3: CASSNTGYSEQYF; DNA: TGTGCCAGTAGTAACACAGGGTACTCCGAGCAGTACTTC
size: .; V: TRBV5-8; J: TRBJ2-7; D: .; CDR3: CASSYDNTHEQYF; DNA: TGTGCCAGCAGCTACGATAACACCCACGAGCAGTACTTC
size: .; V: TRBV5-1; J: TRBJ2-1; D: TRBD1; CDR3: CASSFTGTGLNEQFF; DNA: TGCGCCAGCAGCTTCACCGGGACAGGGTTAAATGAGCAGTTCTTC